Listed below are T cell receptor beta chains from one sample, sequenced in a study of blood T cell repertoires in COVID-19. Profiling relied on immunoSEQ multiplex PCR, and the TCRdb table lists in-frame clones only, not all of them. The sample lists under 250,000 clones, around four fifths seen once, with around 2.5% in the top ten. The specimen sequenced was peripheral blood. The receptor set was obtained from a woman in her seventies with active or convalescent COVID-19. Each CDR3 is given with its conserved first and last residue. A D gene is named only where the DNA matches it firmly. A clone size is listed for some rows: how often the clone was seen (once, few, many), or a class if it is expanded.

V gene,J gene,D gene,clone size,CDR3 protein,CDR3 DNA
TRBV18,TRBJ1-5,.,.,CASSRIFGGNQPQHF,TGTGCCAGCTCACGGATCTTCGGGGGCAATCAGCCCCAGCATTTT
TRBV9,TRBJ2-3,TRBD1,.,CASSVDPGTGFFTDTQYF,TGTGCCAGCAGCGTAGACCCCGGGACAGGGTTTTTCACAGATACGCAGTATTTT
TRBV7-9,TRBJ1-2,TRBD1,.,CASSLATGAHGYTF,TGTGCCAGCAGCTTAGCGACAGGGGCTCATGGCTACACCTTC
TRBV28,TRBJ1-5,.,.,CASRSRNQPQHF,TGTGCCAGCAGATCCCGTAATCAGCCCCAGCATTTT
TRBV18,TRBJ2-4,TRBD1,.,CASSPPIGGGDIQYF,TGTGCCAGCTCACCACCCATAGGGGGCGGTGACATTCAGTACTTC
TRBV12-3/TRBV12-4,TRBJ1-1,.,few,CASSTQGLWVAFF,TGTGCCAGCAGTACCCAGGGGCTCTGGGTAGCTTTCTTT
TRBV11-2,TRBJ2-1,.,.,CASSLGGEQFF,TGTGCCAGCAGCCTTGGAGGTGAGCAGTTCTTC
TRBV2,TRBJ2-1,.,.,CASSESPSAHEQFF,TGTGCCAGCAGTGAGTCCCCTAGCGCCCATGAGCAGTTCTTC
TRBV4-3,TRBJ1-1,.,.,CASSQDDRSNTEAFF,TGCGCCAGCAGCCAAGATGACAGATCGAACACTGAAGCTTTCTTT
TRBV18,TRBJ1-6,.,.,CASSPVRSDSPLHF,TGTGCCAGCTCACCGGTCCGTAGTGATTCACCCCTCCACTTT
TRBV6-2/TRBV6-3,TRBJ2-3,.,.,CASSYQVSDTQYF,TGTGCCAGCAGTTACCAGGTTTCAGATACGCAGTATTTT
TRBV6-5,TRBJ2-5,.,.,CASSYSGSAGTQYF,TGTGCCAGCAGTTACTCGGGGAGCGCCGGGACCCAGTACTTC
TRBV5-1,TRBJ1-3,TRBD1,once,CASSLTGGNTIYF,TGCGCCAGCAGCCTGACAGGGGGAAACACCATATATTTT
TRBV4-3,TRBJ2-1,.,.,CASSQGELISYNEQFF,TGCGCCAGCAGCCAAGGAGAGCTGATCTCCTACAATGAGCAGTTCTTC